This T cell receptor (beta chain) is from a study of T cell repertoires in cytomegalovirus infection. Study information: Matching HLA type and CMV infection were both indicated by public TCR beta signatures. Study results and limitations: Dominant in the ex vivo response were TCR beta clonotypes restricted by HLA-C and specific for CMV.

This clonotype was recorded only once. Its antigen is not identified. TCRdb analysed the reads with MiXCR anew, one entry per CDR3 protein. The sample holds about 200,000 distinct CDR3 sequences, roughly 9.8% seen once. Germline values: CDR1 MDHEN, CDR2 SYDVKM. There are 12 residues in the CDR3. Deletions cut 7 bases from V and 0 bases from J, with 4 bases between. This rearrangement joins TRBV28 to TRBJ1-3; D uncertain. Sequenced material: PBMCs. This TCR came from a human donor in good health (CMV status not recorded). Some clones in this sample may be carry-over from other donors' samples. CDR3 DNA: TGTGCCAGCACGAGCTCTGGAAACACCATATATTTT. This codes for CASTSSGNTIYF.